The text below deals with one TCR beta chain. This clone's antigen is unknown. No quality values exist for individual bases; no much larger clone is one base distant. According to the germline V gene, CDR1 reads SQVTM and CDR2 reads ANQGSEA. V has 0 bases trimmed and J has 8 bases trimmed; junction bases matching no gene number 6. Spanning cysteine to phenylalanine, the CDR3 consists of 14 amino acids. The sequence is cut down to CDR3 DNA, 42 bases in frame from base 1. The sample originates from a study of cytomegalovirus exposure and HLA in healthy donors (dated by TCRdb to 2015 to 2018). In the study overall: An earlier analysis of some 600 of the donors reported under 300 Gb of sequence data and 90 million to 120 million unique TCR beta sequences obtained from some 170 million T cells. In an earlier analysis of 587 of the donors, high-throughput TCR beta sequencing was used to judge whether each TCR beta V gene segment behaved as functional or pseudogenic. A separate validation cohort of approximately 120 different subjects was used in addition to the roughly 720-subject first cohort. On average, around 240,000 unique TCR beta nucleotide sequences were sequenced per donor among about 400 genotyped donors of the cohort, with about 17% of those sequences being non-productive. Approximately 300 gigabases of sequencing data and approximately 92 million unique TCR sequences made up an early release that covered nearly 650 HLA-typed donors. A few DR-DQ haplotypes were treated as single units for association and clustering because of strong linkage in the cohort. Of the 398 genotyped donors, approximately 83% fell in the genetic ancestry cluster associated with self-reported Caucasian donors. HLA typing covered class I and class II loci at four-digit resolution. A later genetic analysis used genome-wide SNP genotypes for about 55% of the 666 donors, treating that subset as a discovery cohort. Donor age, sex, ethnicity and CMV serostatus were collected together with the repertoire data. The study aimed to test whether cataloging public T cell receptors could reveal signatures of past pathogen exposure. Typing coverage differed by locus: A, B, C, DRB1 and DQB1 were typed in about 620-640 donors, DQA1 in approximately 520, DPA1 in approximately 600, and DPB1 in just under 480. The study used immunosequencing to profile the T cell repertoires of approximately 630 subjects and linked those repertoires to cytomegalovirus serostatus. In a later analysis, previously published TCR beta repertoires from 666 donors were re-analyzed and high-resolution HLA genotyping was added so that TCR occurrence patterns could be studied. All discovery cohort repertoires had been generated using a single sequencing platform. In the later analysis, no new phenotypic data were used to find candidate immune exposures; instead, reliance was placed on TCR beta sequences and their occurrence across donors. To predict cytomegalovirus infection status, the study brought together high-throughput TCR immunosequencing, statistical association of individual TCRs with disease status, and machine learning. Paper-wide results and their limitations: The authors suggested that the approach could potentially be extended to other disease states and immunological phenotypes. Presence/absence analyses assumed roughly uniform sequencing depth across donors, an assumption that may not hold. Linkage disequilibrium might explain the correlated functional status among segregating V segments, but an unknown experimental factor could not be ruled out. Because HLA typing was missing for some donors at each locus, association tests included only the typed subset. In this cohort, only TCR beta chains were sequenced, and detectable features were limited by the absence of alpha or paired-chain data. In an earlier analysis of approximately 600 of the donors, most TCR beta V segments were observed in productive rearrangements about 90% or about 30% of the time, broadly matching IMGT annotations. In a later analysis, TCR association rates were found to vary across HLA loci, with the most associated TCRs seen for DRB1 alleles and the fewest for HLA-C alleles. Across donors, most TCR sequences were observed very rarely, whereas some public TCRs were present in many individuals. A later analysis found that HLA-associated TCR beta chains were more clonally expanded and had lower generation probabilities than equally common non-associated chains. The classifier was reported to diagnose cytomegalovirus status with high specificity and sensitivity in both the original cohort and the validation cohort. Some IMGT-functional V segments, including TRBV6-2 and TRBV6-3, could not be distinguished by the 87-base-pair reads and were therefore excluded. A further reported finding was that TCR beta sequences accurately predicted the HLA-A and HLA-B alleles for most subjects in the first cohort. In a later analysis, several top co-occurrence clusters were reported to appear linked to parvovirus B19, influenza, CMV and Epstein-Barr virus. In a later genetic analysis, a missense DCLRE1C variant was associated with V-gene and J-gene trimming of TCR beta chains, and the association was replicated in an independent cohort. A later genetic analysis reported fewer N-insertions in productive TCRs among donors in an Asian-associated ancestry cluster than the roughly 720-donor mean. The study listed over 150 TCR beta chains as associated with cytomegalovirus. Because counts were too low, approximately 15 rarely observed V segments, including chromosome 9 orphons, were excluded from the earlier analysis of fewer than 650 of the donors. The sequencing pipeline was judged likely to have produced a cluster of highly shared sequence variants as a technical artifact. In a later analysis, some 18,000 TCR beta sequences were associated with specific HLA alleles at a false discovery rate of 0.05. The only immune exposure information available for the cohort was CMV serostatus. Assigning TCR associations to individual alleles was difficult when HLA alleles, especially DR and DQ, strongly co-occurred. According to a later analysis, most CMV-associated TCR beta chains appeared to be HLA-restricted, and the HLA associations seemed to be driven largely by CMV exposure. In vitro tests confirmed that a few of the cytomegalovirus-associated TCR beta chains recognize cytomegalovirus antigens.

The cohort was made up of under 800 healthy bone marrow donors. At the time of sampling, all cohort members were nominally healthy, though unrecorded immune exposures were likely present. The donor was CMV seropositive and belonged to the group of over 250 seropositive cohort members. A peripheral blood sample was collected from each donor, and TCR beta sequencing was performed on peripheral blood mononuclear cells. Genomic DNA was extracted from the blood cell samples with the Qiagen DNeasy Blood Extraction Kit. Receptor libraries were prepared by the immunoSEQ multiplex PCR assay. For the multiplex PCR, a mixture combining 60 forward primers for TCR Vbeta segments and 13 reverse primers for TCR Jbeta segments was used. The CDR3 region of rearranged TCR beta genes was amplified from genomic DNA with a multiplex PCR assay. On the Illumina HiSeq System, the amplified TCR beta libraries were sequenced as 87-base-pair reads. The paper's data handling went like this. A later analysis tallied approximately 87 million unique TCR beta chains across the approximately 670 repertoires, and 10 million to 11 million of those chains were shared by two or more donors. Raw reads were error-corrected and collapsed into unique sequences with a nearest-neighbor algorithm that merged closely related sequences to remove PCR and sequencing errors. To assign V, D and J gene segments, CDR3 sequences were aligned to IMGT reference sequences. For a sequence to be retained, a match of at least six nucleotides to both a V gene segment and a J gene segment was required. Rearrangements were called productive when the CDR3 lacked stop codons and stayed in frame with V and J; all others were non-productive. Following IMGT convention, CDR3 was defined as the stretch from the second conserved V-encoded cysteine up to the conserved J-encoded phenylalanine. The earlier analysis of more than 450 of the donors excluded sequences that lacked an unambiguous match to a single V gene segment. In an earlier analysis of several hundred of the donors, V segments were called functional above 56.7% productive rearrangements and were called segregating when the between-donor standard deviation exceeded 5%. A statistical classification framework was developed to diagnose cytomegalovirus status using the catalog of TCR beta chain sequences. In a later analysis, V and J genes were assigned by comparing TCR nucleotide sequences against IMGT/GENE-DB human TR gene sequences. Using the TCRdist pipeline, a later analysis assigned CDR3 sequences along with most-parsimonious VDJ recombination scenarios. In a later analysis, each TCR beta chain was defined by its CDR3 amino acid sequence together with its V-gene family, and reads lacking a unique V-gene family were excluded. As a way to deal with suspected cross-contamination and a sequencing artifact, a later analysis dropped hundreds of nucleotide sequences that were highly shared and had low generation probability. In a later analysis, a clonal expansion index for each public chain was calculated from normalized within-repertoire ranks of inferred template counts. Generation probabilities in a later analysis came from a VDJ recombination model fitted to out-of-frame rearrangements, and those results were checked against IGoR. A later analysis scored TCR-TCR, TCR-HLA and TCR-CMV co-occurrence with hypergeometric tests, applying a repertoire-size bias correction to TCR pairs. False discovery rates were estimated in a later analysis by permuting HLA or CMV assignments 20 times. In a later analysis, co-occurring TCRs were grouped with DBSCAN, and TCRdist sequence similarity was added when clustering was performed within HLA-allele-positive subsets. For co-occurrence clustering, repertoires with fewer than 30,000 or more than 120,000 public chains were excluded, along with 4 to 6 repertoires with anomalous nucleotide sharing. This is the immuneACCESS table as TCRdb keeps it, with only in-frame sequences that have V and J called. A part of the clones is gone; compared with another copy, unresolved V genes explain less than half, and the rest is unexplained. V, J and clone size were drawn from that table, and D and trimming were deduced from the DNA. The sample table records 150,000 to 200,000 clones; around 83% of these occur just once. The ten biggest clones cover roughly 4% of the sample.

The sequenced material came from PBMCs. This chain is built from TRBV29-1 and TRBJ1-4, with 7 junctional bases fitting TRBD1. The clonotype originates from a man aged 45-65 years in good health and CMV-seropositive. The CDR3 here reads CSVEDRTGPEKLFF. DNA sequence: TGCAGCGTTGAAGACAGGACAGGCCCCGAAAAACTGTTTTTT.